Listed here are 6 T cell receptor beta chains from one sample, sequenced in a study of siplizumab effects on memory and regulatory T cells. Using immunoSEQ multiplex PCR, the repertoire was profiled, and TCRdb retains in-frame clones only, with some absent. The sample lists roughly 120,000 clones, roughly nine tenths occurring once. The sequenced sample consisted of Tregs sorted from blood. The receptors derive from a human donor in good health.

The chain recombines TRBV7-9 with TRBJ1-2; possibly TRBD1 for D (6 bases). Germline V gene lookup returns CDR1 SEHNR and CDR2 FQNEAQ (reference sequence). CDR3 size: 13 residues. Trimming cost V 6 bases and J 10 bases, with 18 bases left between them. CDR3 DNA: TGTGCCAGCAGTCCAAACAACAGGGAGGACTACACCTTC. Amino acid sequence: CASSPNNREDYTF.

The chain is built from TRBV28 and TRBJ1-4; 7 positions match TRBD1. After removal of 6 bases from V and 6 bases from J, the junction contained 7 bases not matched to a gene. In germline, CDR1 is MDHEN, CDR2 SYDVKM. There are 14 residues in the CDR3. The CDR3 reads CASSQTGSDEKLFF. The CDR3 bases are TGTGCCAGCAGCCAGACAGGGTCTGATGAAAAACTGTTTTTT.

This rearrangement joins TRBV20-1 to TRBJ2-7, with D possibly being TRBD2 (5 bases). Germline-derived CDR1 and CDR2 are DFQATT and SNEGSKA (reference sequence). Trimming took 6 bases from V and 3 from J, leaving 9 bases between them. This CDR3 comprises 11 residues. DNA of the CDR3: TGCAGTGCCGGGGAGAACTACGAGCAGTACTTC. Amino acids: CSAGENYEQYF.

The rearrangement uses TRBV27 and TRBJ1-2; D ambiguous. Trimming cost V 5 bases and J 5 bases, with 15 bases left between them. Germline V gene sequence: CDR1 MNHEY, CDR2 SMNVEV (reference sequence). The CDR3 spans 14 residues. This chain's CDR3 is CASSPWTPEYGYTF. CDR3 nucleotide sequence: TGTGCCAGCAGTCCCTGGACTCCTGAGTATGGCTACACCTTC.

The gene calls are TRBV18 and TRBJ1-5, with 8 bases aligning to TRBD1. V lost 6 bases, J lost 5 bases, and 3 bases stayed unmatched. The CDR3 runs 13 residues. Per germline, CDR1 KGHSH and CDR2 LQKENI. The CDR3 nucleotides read TGTGCCAGCTCTCCAGGGGGCTATCAGCCCCAGCATTTT. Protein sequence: CASSPGGYQPQHF.

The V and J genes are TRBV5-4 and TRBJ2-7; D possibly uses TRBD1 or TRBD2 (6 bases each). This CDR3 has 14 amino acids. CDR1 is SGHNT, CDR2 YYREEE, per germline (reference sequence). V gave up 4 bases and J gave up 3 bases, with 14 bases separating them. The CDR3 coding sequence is TGTGCCAGCAGCAGCCGGAGGGGGGACTACGAGCAGTACTTC. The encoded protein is CASSSRRGDYEQYF.